This is a list of T cell receptor beta chains from one sample in a study of blood T cell repertoires in COVID-19. The assay was immunoSEQ multiplex PCR, and TCRdb's table has in-frame clones only and misses some. Of 180,000 or so clones in the sample, 82% were seen once. Sample: peripheral blood. These TCRs come from a woman between 70 and 85 years old with acute or convalescent COVID-19. Both conserved end residues are part of each CDR3. D genes are given only for firm matches. Some rows mark clone size as missing; the rest say once, few, many or name a class of expanded clone.

J gene | D gene | V gene | clone size | CDR3 protein | CDR3 DNA
TRBJ2-1 | . | TRBV19 | few | CASTPTGTYNEQFF | TGTGCCAGTACCCCCACGGGAACCTACAATGAGCAGTTCTTC
TRBJ1-5 | TRBD1 | TRBV19 | . | CASRDRGIDQPQHF | TGTGCCAGTAGGGACAGGGGGATAGATCAGCCCCAGCATTTT
TRBJ1-6 | TRBD1 | TRBV4-2 | . | CASSQDRQGSSYNSPLHF | TGTGCCAGCAGCCAAGACCGACAGGGGAGCTCCTATAATTCACCCCTCCACTTT
TRBJ2-3 | . | TRBV5-6 | . | CASSPGGSTDTQYF | TGTGCCAGCAGCCCAGGGGGGAGCACAGATACGCAGTATTTT
TRBJ2-3 | TRBD2 | TRBV7-2 | . | CASSSGGLAGGSADTQYF | TGTGCCAGCAGCTCTGGGGGACTAGCGGGAGGAAGTGCAGATACGCAGTATTTT
TRBJ1-2 | . | TRBV5-1 | . | CASSPDSNYGYTF | TGCGCCAGCAGTCCCGACAGTAACTATGGCTACACCTTC
TRBJ2-3 | . | TRBV6-5 | . | CASSNRDTQYF | TGTGCCAGCAGTAACCGGGATACGCAGTATTTT
TRBJ2-1 | TRBD2 | TRBV15 | few | CATSRDPGSGRRNEQFF | TGTGCCACCAGCAGAGATCCCGGTAGCGGGAGGAGAAATGAGCAGTTCTTC
TRBJ2-4 | . | TRBV9 | . | CASSATTTNIQYF | TGTGCCAGCAGCGCGACTACCACAAACATTCAGTACTTC
TRBJ2-5 | . | TRBV7-3 | . | CASSQLGSGETQYF | TGTGCCAGCAGCCAACTAGGGTCAGGAGAGACCCAGTACTTC
TRBJ1-3 | . | TRBV5-5 | . | CASSLPSGNTIYF | TGTGCCAGCAGCCTCCCCTCTGGAAACACCATATATTTT
TRBJ2-5 | . | TRBV29-1 | . | CSVIRQQETQYF | TGCAGCGTTATAAGACAGCAAGAGACCCAGTACTTC
TRBJ2-1 | . | TRBV6-5 | . | CASSSYGSPPYNEQFF | TGTGCCAGCAGTTCCTACGGGAGCCCCCCTTACAATGAGCAGTTCTTC
TRBJ2-5 | . | TRBV7-9 | . | CASSPMSQVGETQYF | TGTGCCAGCAGCCCGATGAGCCAGGTTGGGGAGACCCAGTACTTC
TRBJ2-5 | TRBD2 | TRBV4-1 | . | CASSQDPLAGQETQYF | TGCGCCAGCAGCCAAGATCCCCTAGCGGGCCAAGAGACCCAGTACTTC
TRBJ2-7 | TRBD1 | TRBV29-1 | . | CSVGTGPEQYF | TGCAGCGTTGGGACAGGCCCCGAGCAGTACTTC
TRBJ2-1 | TRBD1 | TRBV19 | once | CASSTRQGNNEQFF | TGTGCCAGTAGTACCCGACAGGGAAACAATGAGCAGTTCTTC